This T cell receptor (beta chain) appears in the sequencing data of a study of cytomegalovirus exposure and HLA in healthy donors. Study details: Sequencing of 150 million to 200 million T cells in an earlier analysis found around 100 million unique TCR beta sequences. Drawn from HLA-typed donors, tens of millions of unique TCRs were held in an early data release.

Only a few counts were recorded for this clone. This CDR3 has 14 amino acids. The germline gives CDR1 MGHDK, CDR2 SYGVNS. The V segment lost 8 bases and the J segment 7 bases; nucleotides outside the gene matches: 9. PCR involved 60 Vbeta and 13 Jbeta primers. The data were produced by immunoSEQ multiplex PCR, yet TCRdb's version contains in-frame clones alone and is incomplete. There are tens of thousands of clones in the sample; approximately 60% occur only once, and around 5.6% lies in the top ten. The TCR was taken from a boy between 5 and 17 years old in good health and CMV-seropositive. The chain has TRBV25-1 and TRBJ1-4; 8 positions match TRBD1. Specimen: PBMCs. The CDR3, as DNA: TGTGCCAGCGCCCTACAGGGGGAGGTTGAAAAACTGTTTTTT. Residues: CASALQGEVEKLFF.